A single sample is the source of the 29 T cell receptor beta chains below, sequenced in a study of cytomegalovirus exposure and HLA in healthy donors. Assay used: immunoSEQ multiplex PCR; TCRdb lists only in-frame clones, some missing. The sample has over 100,000 clones; about 95% are singletons. The sequenced sample consisted of PBMCs. The receptors stem from a woman aged 18-29 years in good health and CMV-seronegative.

The V gene is TRBV5-5, the J gene TRBJ2-7; TRBD2 aligns across 13 bases. Germline CDR1 is SGHKS and CDR2 is YYEKEE (reference sequence). The ends lost 2 bases at V and 0 bases at J; junction bases unmatched: 2. The CDR3 consists of 16 residues. DNA of the CDR3: TGTGCCAGCAGCTTAGGACTAGCGGGGGCCTCCTACGAGCAGTACTTC. It translates to CASSLGLAGASYEQYF.

J is TRBJ2-1 and V is TRBV9; 8 bases are a match to TRBD2. V dropped 0 bases and J dropped 5; count of bases not matched to a gene: 7. This CDR3 region has 16 residues. Germline-derived CDR1 and CDR2 are SGDLS and YYNGEE. The CDR3 spells CASSVGRGAAHNEQFF. The CDR3 DNA is TGTGCCAGCAGCGTAGGGCGGGGGGCGGCCCACAATGAGCAGTTCTTC.

V and J are TRBV6-5 and TRBJ1-3; a possible D gene is TRBD1 (5 bases). V was trimmed by 6 bases and J by 3 bases, leaving 12 bases between them. The germline V gene has CDR1 MNHEY and CDR2 SVGAGI. The CDR3 is made up of 14 amino acids. CDR3 residues: CASRHQGSGNTIYF. CDR3 coding DNA: TGTGCCAGCAGACACCAGGGAAGTGGAAACACCATATATTTT.

CDR3 loop: CASSTGTDSYEQYF. The DNA of the CDR3 is TGCGCCAGCAGCACCGGGACAGACTCTTACGAGCAGTACTTC. The J gene is TRBJ2-7, the V gene TRBV5-1, with 7 bases aligning to TRBD1. Per the germline V gene, CDR1 is SGHRS and CDR2 is YFSETQ. There are 14 residues in the CDR3. V lost 4 bases, J lost 4 bases, and 8 bases stayed unmatched.

This clone was counted at least ten times. The J gene is TRBJ2-1, the V gene TRBV11-3, with D maybe TRBD1 (6 bases). The CDR3 runs 15 residues. Germline V gives CDR1 SGHNT, CDR2 YENEEA. Trimming pared 5 bases from V and 0 bases from J, leaving 11 bases between. The CDR3 protein is CASSHEQGSYNEQFF. The CDR3 DNA sequence: TGTGCCAGCAGCCATGAACAGGGCTCCTACAATGAGCAGTTCTTC.

The chain's CDR3 is CAISDRGSSGANVLTF. The DNA of the CDR3 is TGTGCCATCAGTGACAGGGGGAGCTCTGGGGCCAACGTCCTGACTTTC. The rearrangement joins TRBV10-3 to TRBJ2-6, with 7 bases lining up with TRBD1. After removal of 3 bases from V and 0 bases from J, the junction contained 2 bases not matched to a gene. CDR1 and CDR2 (germline): ENHRY, SYGVKD. The CDR3 length is 16 residues.

The chain has TRBV18 and TRBJ1-1, with TRBD1 as a possible D gene (6 bases). This CDR3 has 13 amino acids. Looked up from germline, CDR1 is KGHSH and CDR2 is LQKENI. V lost 3 bases and J 3 bases, leaving 8 bases between the germline ends. In DNA form, the CDR3 reads TGTGCCAGCTCACCCTACAGGGACACTGAAGCTTTCTTT. Its protein is CASSPYRDTEAFF.

The chain combines TRBV18 with TRBJ1-2; D unclear. V dropped 3 bases and J dropped 9 bases, with 14 bases sitting between them. The CDR3 has 13 amino acids. CDR1 and CDR2 (germline): KGHSH, LQKENI. The CDR3, as DNA: TGTGCCAGCTCACCCCCTGGAGGGTATCGCTACACCTTC. It yields the protein CASSPPGGYRYTF.

V is TRBV10-3 and J is TRBJ1-4; TRBD1 might be the D (5 bases). CDR1 ENHRY and CDR2 SYGVKD come from the germline V gene. The V and J ends lost 8 bases and 7 bases respectively, with 14 bases between them. The CDR3 consists of 13 residues. The CDR3 DNA sequence: TGTGCCATCTTTGACAGACGTCTTGAAAAACTGTTTTTT. As protein: CAIFDRRLEKLFF.

This chain uses TRBV15 with TRBJ2-1; 8 bases map to TRBD2. This CDR3 has 15 residues. Germline CDR1 and CDR2: LNHNV and YYDKDF (reference sequence). The V gene end was trimmed by 2 bases and the J gene end by 4 bases; junction bases not matched to a gene: 4. The CDR3 loop is CATSRSTSGYNEQFF. The DNA for the CDR3 is TGTGCCACCAGCAGATCAACTAGCGGATACAATGAGCAGTTCTTC.

The J gene is TRBJ1-1, the V gene TRBV19; 8 bases are a match to TRBD1. The CDR3 length is 19 residues. Per the germline V gene, CDR1 is LNHDA and CDR2 is SQIVND (reference sequence). With V trimmed by 4 bases and J by 5 bases, 21 bases remained unmatched. The CDR3 protein is CASSTQGQVVLPRGTEAFF. The CDR3 DNA is TGTGCCAGTAGTACTCAGGGACAGGTCGTACTACCCCGTGGGACTGAAGCTTTCTTT.

V is TRBV5-1 and J is TRBJ1-5, with D possibly TRBD1 on 6 matching bases. This CDR3 is built from 15 residues. CDR1 and CDR2 (germline): SGHRS, YFSETQ. Trimming removed 0 bases from V and 4 bases from J, with 11 bases in between. Here the CDR3 reads CASSLETGGNQPQHF. The CDR3 nucleotides read TGCGCCAGCAGCTTGGAGACAGGCGGTAATCAGCCCCAGCATTTT.

The CDR3 region is CASSEQDSSYNEQFF. In nucleotides, the CDR3 is TGTGCCAGCAGTGAGCAGGACAGCTCCTACAATGAGCAGTTCTTC. This chain uses TRBV2 with TRBJ2-1, with D maybe TRBD1 (6 bases). The CDR3 has 15 residues. V dropped 3 bases and J dropped 0 bases, with 9 bases sitting between them. Germline V gene lookup returns CDR1 SNHLY and CDR2 FYNNEI.

V and J are TRBV6-1 and TRBJ2-5, with D perhaps matching TRBD2 (6 bases). The length of the CDR3 is 15 residues. From germline, CDR1 is MNHNS and CDR2 SASEGT. Trimming stripped 4 bases from V and 3 bases from J, with 15 bases between. CDR3 amino acids: CASSGQSSGKETQYF. Written as DNA, the CDR3 is TGTGCCAGCAGTGGCCAGAGTAGCGGTAAAGAGACCCAGTACTTC.

As concerns this clone: The junction departs from the called germline gene at one end, perhaps through a read error. For the CDR3, the DNA is TGTGCTAGCAGCCCAGGGACTAGCGCCGGGGAGCTGTTTTTT. It is translated as CASSPGTSAGELFF. The gene calls are TRBV7-7 and TRBJ2-2, with 10 bases lining up with TRBD2. The CDR3 is made up of 14 amino acids. The germline CDR1 and CDR2 sequences are SSHAT and FNYEAQ (reference sequence).

The chain employs TRBV6-6 and TRBJ2-4, with D possibly being TRBD1 (5 bases). This CDR3 contains 13 residues. Germline lookup yields CDR1 MNHNY and CDR2 SVGAGI (reference sequence). The V end was cut by 10 bases, the J end by 1 base, with 11 bases between. CDR3 protein: CAKQAGAKNIQYF. The CDR3 DNA sequence: TGTGCCAAACAAGCAGGGGCCAAAAACATTCAGTACTTC.

This clone was seen only a few times. The J gene is TRBJ1-2, the V gene TRBV6-1; D unresolved. Germline assignment: CDR1 MNHNS and CDR2 SASEGT. The CDR3 has 16 amino acids. V lost 1 base to trimming and J lost 0 bases, with 12 bases between them. CDR3 bases: TGTGCCAGCAGTGAAGACGAGGTTCTGTCTAACTATGGCTACACCTTC. Translated: CASSEDEVLSNYGYTF.

This clone was found once. Sequence at one end of the junction differs from germline and may be a read error. The chain uses TRBV2 and TRBJ1-1; D ambiguous. There are 11 residues in the CDR3. CDR1 and CDR2 (germline): SNHLY, FYNNEI. The CDR3 here is CASKGRTEAFF. The CDR3 nucleotides read TGTGCAAGCAAAGGGAGGACTGAAGCTTTCTTT.

The genes are TRBV7-2 and TRBJ2-7, with 10 nucleotides matching TRBD2. V dropped 4 bases and J dropped 4; count of bases not matched to a gene: 16. The CDR3 extends over 18 amino acids. Germline CDR1 is SGHTA and CDR2 is FQGNSA. The CDR3 bases are TGTGCCAGCAGCTCCGGCGTGCTGAGGAGCGGGGGGGAATACGAGCAGTACTTC. It specifies CASSSGVLRSGGEYEQYF.

V and J are TRBV10-3 and TRBJ2-7, with D perhaps TRBD2 (6 bases). Germline V CDR1 and CDR2: ENHRY, SYGVKD. CDR3 length: 14 residues. The CDR3 here is CASSSPGDGYEQYF. DNA of the CDR3: TGTGCTAGCTCCTCTCCGGGGGACGGCTACGAGCAGTACTTC.

This clone occurred once. The rearrangement links TRBV6-1 to TRBJ2-1, with 10 bases aligning to TRBD1. Trimming took 4 bases from V and 2 from J; bases not matched to a gene: 2. The CDR3 sequence is 15 residues long. CDR1 and CDR2 (germline): MNHNS, SASEGT. The CDR3 DNA reads as TGTGCCAGCAGTGTGGGACAGGGGCCCTACAATGAGCAGTTCTTC. It encodes CASSVGQGPYNEQFF.

DNA of the CDR3: TGTGCCAGCAGCTTCCAGACAGGGGGAGAGACCCAGTACTTC. Translated: CASSFQTGGETQYF. The rearrangement links TRBV7-6 to TRBJ2-5; 9 bases map to TRBD1. CDR1 SGHVS and CDR2 FNYEAQ come from the germline V gene. With V trimmed by 3 bases and J by 4 bases, 3 bases remained unmatched. CDR3 length: 14 amino acids.

This clone was seen once. The chain joins TRBV7-8 to TRBJ2-7, with 14 bases aligning to TRBD2. The CDR3 spans 18 residues. Germline V gives CDR1 SGHVS, CDR2 FQNEAQ. With V trimmed by 1 base and J by 4 bases, 9 bases remained unmatched. The CDR3 is CASSLVGGLAGGGYEQYF. The CDR3 bases are TGTGCCAGCAGCTTAGTCGGAGGACTAGCGGGAGGCGGGTACGAGCAGTACTTC.

The chain is built from TRBV30 and TRBJ1-2, with 7 bases fitting TRBD1. The CDR3 has 12 residues. CDR1 GTSNPN and CDR2 SVGIG come from the germline V gene (reference sequence). Trimming removed 4 bases from V and 7 bases from J; junction bases left unmatched: 6. The CDR3 region is CAWTQGLGGYTF. The DNA for the CDR3 is TGTGCCTGGACACAGGGGTTAGGTGGCTACACCTTC.

The chain couples TRBV7-9 to TRBJ1-2; D possibly corresponds to TRBD1 (5 bases). Germline V gives CDR1 SEHNR, CDR2 FQNEAQ (reference sequence). Trimming shortened V by 9 bases and J by 3 bases, and 11 bases separated the two germline ends. The CDR3 is 12 amino acids. CDR3 in DNA: TGTGCCAGTGACGGGACTTACTATGGCTACACCTTC. Translation: CASDGTYYGYTF.

V and J are TRBV14 and TRBJ2-7; TRBD1 matches 8 bases. The germline V gene encodes CDR1 SGHDN and CDR2 FVKESK. The CDR3 length is 16 residues. Unmatched junction bases numbered 7, after V lost 0 bases and J lost 3 bases. DNA for the CDR3: TGTGCCAGCAGCCAAGACAGGGGGCTGGCCAACTACGAGCAGTACTTC. Translated, it gives CASSQDRGLANYEQYF.

The chain carries TRBV29-1 and TRBJ2-3; the D gene is possibly TRBD1 (5 bases). This CDR3 has 12 amino acids. Germline CDR1 and CDR2: SQVTM and ANQGSEA. V lost 7 bases, J lost 3 bases, and 11 bases lay in between. CDR3 protein: CSAETETDTQYF. For the CDR3, the DNA is TGCAGCGCTGAGACAGAGACAGATACGCAGTATTTT.

The J gene is TRBJ1-1, the V gene TRBV6-5; D may be TRBD1 (5 bases). The V gene's germline CDR1 is MNHEY and CDR2 SVGAGI. Trimming removed 4 bases from V and 4 bases from J, with 10 bases in between. The CDR3 contains 13 residues. CDR3 nucleotide sequence: TGTGCCAGCAGTTCTTTGGGGGGCACTGAAGCTTTCTTT. Translated, it gives CASSSLGGTEAFF.

V gene TRBV21-1 combines with J gene TRBJ1-6; the D call in the table, TRBD1, was not verified against the DNA. TRBV21-1 is recorded as a pseudogene. The CDR3 is 15 residues long. The CDR3 protein is CASSPLDRSNSPLHF. CDR3 sequence (DNA): TGTGCCAGCAGCCCTTTGGACAGATCTAATTCACCCCTCCACTTT.